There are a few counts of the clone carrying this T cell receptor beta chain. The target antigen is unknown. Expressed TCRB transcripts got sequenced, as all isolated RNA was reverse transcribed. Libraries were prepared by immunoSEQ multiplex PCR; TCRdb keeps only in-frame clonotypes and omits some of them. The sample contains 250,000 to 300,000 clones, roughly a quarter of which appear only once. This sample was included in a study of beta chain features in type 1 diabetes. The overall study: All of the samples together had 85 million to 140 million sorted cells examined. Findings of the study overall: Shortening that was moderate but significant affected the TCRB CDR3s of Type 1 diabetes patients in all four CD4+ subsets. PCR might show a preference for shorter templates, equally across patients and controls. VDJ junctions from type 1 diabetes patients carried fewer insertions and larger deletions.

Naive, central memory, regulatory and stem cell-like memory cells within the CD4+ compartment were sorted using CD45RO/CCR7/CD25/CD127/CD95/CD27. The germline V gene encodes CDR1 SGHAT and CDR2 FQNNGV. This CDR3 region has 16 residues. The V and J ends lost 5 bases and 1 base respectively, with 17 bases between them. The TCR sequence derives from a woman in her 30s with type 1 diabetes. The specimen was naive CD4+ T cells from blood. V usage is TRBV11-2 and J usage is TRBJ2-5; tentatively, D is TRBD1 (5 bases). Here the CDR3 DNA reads TGTGCCAGCAGCCCCCGGCAGGGCCAGGGCCAAGAGACCCAGTACTTC. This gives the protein CASSPRQGQGQETQYF.